A single sample gave rise to the 14 T cell receptor beta chains below, sequenced in a study of identical twins. From the 5' RACE reads, TCRdb called clonotypes with MiXCR, one entry per CDR3 protein. The sample consists of roughly 750,000 distinct CDR3 sequences, less than 25% of them appearing once. These data are also associated with another study on T cells expressing NK-cell markers.

Input material: PBMCs. The receptor set was obtained from a woman under 30 in good health.

In this sample, this clonotype turned up once. CDR3 region: CASSLYMSRRRDNYGYTF. CDR3 coding DNA: TGTGCCAGCAGTTTATATATGAGTCGAAGGCGAGATAACTATGGCTACACCTTC. V and J are TRBV27 and TRBJ1-2; D call uncertain. The germline gives CDR1 MNHEY, CDR2 SMNVEV (reference sequence). With 1 base removed from V and 1 base from J, the gap between germline ends came to 19 bases. The CDR3 extends over 18 amino acids.

The chain uses TRBV12-3 or TRBV12-4 and TRBJ1-1; 7 bases map to TRBD1. Germline trimming cut 4 bases from V and 5 bases from J; bases unmatched to any gene: 7. The CDR3 totals 14 residues. CDR3 DNA: TGTGCCAGCAGTTACCGGGCAGGGGGGACTGAAGCTTTCTTT. Protein sequence: CASSYRAGGTEAFF.

The rearrangement uses TRBV20-1 and TRBJ2-1; possibly TRBD2 for D (6 bases). Germline V gene lookup returns CDR1 DFQATT and CDR2 SNEGSKA (reference sequence). V was shortened by 6 bases and J by 7 bases, with 16 bases between the two germline ends. The CDR3 covers 13 residues. CDR3 DNA sequence: TGCAGTGCAACCCCCGGGACTCAAAATGAGCAGTTCTTC. As protein: CSATPGTQNEQFF.

The chain uses TRBV28 and TRBJ2-7, with D maybe TRBD2 (6 bases). V was pared by 7 bases and J by 1 base, with 17 bases between. CDR3 length equals 15 residues. Per germline, CDR1 MDHEN and CDR2 SYDVKM. The CDR3 DNA reads as TGTGCCAGCACCTCCCAAGGGGCGGGGTCCTACGAGCAGTACTTC. As protein: CASTSQGAGSYEQYF. Full variable domain (missing parts from reference TRBV28 and TRBJ2-7): DVKVTQSSRYLVKRTGEKVFLECVQDMDHENMFWYRQDPGLGLRLIYFSYDVKMKEKGDIPEGYSVSREKKERFSLILESASTNQTSMYLCASTSQGAGSYEQYFGPGTRLTVT.

This clonotype was detected only a few times. The junction departs from germline at one end; a sequencing error may be responsible. The chain links TRBV7-9 to TRBJ1-2; the D is unclear. Looked up from germline, CDR1 is SEHNR and CDR2 is FQNEAQ (reference sequence). The CDR3 has 13 amino acids. The CDR3 coding sequence is TGTGCCAGCAGGTTAGAGGCCGGCTATGGCTACACCTTC. Translation gives CASRLEAGYGYTF.

This clonotype was observed many times. J is TRBJ1-1 and V is TRBV12-3 or TRBV12-4, with D possibly being TRBD1 (6 bases). The CDR3 runs 14 residues. V lost 4 bases to trimming and J lost 1 base, with 10 bases between them. The CDR3 is CASSSRTENTEAFF. In DNA, the CDR3 is TGTGCCAGCAGTTCCCGGACAGAGAACACTGAAGCTTTCTTT.

V gene TRBV20-1 combines with J gene TRBJ2-1, with D perhaps TRBD1 or TRBD2 (6 bases each). Trimming pared 6 bases from V and 2 bases from J, leaving 14 bases between. CDR3 length equals 14 residues. In germline, CDR1 is DFQATT, CDR2 SNEGSKA (reference sequence). The CDR3 coding sequence is TGCAGTGCACAACGGGGGCCCACCTACAATGAGCAGTTCTTC. This codes for CSAQRGPTYNEQFF.

Only a few counts were recorded for this clonotype. This chain uses TRBV20-1 with TRBJ1-1; maybe TRBD1 (5 bases). Trimming stripped 5 bases from V and 1 base from J, with 14 bases between. The CDR3 runs to 14 residues. From germline, CDR1 is DFQATT and CDR2 SNEGSKA (reference sequence). The CDR3 spells CSALTGGRNTEAFF. In nucleotides, the CDR3 is TGCAGTGCTCTTACTGGGGGAAGGAACACTGAAGCTTTCTTT.

This clonotype was found many times. V usage is TRBV20-1 and J usage is TRBJ2-1; 8 nucleotides line up with TRBD2. The V and J ends lost 1 base and 6 bases, in that order; junction bases with no gene match: 14. The CDR3 consists of 17 residues. Germline values: CDR1 DFQATT, CDR2 SNEGSKA (reference sequence). The CDR3 DNA sequence: TGCAGTGCTAGAGTTTATAAGGGAGCGGGAGAAGGCAATGAGCAGTTCTTC. Translated, it gives CSARVYKGAGEGNEQFF.

Ten or more counts support this clonotype. This chain connects TRBV6-1 to TRBJ2-3; a possible D gene is TRBD1 (6 bases). The CDR3 extends over 14 amino acids. The germline V gene has CDR1 MNHNS and CDR2 SASEGT. Between the trimmed V and J ends, which lost 11 bases and 0 bases, there was a span of 15 bases. The CDR3 DNA is TGTGCCGTCCCCAGGGGCCCCAGCACAGATACGCAGTATTTT. It specifies CAVPRGPSTDTQYF.

The chain joins TRBV27 to TRBJ2-1; D perhaps matches TRBD1 (5 bases). V was cut by 5 bases and J by 6 bases, with 20 bases left in between. The CDR3 sequence is 16 residues long. Looked up from germline, CDR1 is MNHEY and CDR2 is SMNVEV (reference sequence). This chain's CDR3 is CASSLFVRAPSNEQFF. The CDR3, as DNA: TGTGCCAGCAGTCTGTTTGTCAGGGCTCCCTCCAATGAGCAGTTCTTC.

There are a few counts of this clonotype. The chain joins TRBV11-3 to TRBJ2-3; TRBD2 aligns across 9 bases. Germline-derived CDR1 and CDR2 are SGHNT and YENEEA. The CDR3 extends over 15 amino acids. The ends lost 1 base at V and 3 bases at J; junction bases unmatched: 2. CDR3 nucleotide sequence: TGTGCCAGCAGCTTAGCTAGCGGGACTACAGATACGCAGTATTTT. Its protein product is CASSLASGTTDTQYF.

The table lists this clonotype with many counts. This chain connects TRBV20-1 to TRBJ2-1; no definite D call. Germline V lookup: CDR1 DFQATT, CDR2 SNEGSKA (reference sequence). The CDR3 totals 15 residues. Between the trimmed V and J ends, which lost 0 bases and 1 base, there was a span of 10 bases. The DNA of the CDR3 is TGCAGTGCTAGAGATCCACTGGAGTCCTACAATGAGCAGTTCTTC. It is translated as CSARDPLESYNEQFF.

This clonotype came up many times. This sequence joins TRBV20-1 and TRBJ1-1; D ambiguous. Trimming removed 4 bases at V and 4 bases at J, with 7 bases between. Germline loops: CDR1 DFQATT, CDR2 SNEGSKA (reference sequence). The CDR3 is 11 residues long. The CDR3 DNA is TGCAGTGCTACGGGGAGCACTGAAGCTTTCTTT. It specifies CSATGSTEAFF.